This T cell receptor beta chain was obtained from a study of long-term antiretroviral therapy in people with HIV. In the case of this clone: Its antigen is undetermined.

Everyone in the study who had HIV was treated in the United States. The study, taken as a whole, reports: Once patients were on ART, diversity went higher but still fell short of transplant donor controls. It was observed that HIV repertoires exhibited narrower CDR3 length ranges than controls.

The CDR3 is made up of 15 amino acids. The V and J ends lost 5 bases and 2 bases respectively, with 13 bases between them. Germline CDR1 is SGHVS and CDR2 is FQNEAQ. The assay, immunoSEQ v3.0, was run at survey level. A per-sample goal of roughly 40,000-55,000 T-cell genomes was targeted by sequencing. This table comes from immunoSEQ multiplex PCR, and its TCRdb copy is limited to in-frame clones, with some not included. The profile covers fewer than 55,000 clones, with nearly 95% appearing a single time and less than 3.5% taken by the ten largest. Sequencing used unsorted PBMCs, obtained 3.7 years after starting antiretroviral therapy. This TCR was sampled from a woman aged 50 to 65 with HIV. This sequence joins TRBV7-8 and TRBJ1-5; D is uncertain. CDR3 DNA: TGTGCCAGCAGCACGTCAACGGGAGGCAATCAGCCCCAGCATTTT. Protein: CASSTSTGGNQPQHF.